What follows describes a single T cell receptor (beta chain). No cognate antigen has been identified for it. No base-level quality is on record; no much larger clone is a single base apart. This sample stems from a study of blood T cell repertoires in COVID-19 (dated by TCRdb to about 2020). Turning to the overall study: Samples from collaborators originated in the United States, Italy and Spain and spanned both the acute and convalescent phases of COVID-19. The prospective study material was composed of cDNA or gDNA derived from T cells, B-cell-depleted T cells, or PBMCs. Deeply sampled blood TCRbeta repertoires from subjects exposed to, actively infected with, or recovered from COVID-19 were included in the dataset. The repertoires were released in a freely available public database intended as a resource for research on the immune response to SARS-CoV-2. The samples were drawn from the first 160 participants of the ongoing ImmuneRACE study and from 950 to 1,500 subjects provided by 6 global collaborators. Nearly every sample came with metadata listing a de-identified subject ID, COVID-19 status, age in years and sex. Where HLA class I and class II types were available, the types were taken from metadata supplied by the sample provider, not from assay-based typing.

The immunoSEQ Assay, a bias-controlled multiplex PCR, was used to amplify TCRbeta CDR3 regions from genomic DNA. The study's own analysis went as follows. Within the assay, amplification of reference gene primers was used to estimate how many nucleated cells each sample contained. Sequence reads were collapsed and filtered to measure the absolute abundance of every unique TCRbeta CDR3 rearrangement. For each sample, productive Simpson clonality was calculated as the square root of Simpson's diversity index over productive rearrangements. As stored in TCRdb, this immuneACCESS dataset retains in-frame rearrangements with V and J assigned. A fraction of the clones does not appear; measured against another copy, unresolved V genes explain less than half of the discrepancy, and the remainder lacks a known reason. That table is the source of V, J and clone size, and D and trimming were worked out from the DNA. The sample table shows approximately 240,000 clones, and roughly 82% are seen once. The ten largest make up 4% to 6% of the sample.

For CDR1 and CDR2, the germline V gene lists SGHRS and YFSETQ. V was cut back by 4 bases and J by 3 bases, leaving a gap of 15 bases between them. The CDR3 runs 15 amino acids, cysteine and phenylalanine included. Only the CDR3 region is kept as DNA, spanning 45 bases read in frame from base 1. The research as a whole found: The amount of clinical and demographic metadata varied by source and participant and was provided uncurated.

Collaborating institutions collected whole blood in K2EDTA tubes following their own protocols. For TCRbeta analysis, collaborators shipped samples in one of three forms: frozen whole blood, isolated PBMCs, or DNA extracted from either of those sample types. The sequence was collected from an elderly woman with active or convalescent COVID-19. In this chain, TRBV5-1 is recombined with TRBJ2-3; matching of 5 bases hints at TRBD2 as the D gene. The sequencing sample was made of peripheral blood. The DNA reads as follows: TGCGCCAGCAGCCCGGAGGCAACGGGTACAGATACGCAGTATTTT. The encoded protein is CASSPEATGTDTQYF.